This T cell receptor beta chain was recovered during a study of cytomegalovirus exposure and HLA in healthy donors. The CDR3 extends over 15 amino acids. The germline V gene encodes CDR1 SNHLY and CDR2 FYNNEI. V was shortened by 8 bases and J by 0 bases, with 17 bases between the two germline ends. This clone was seen just once. Regarding donors, all were healthy bone marrow donors. A multiplex PCR was run with 60 Vbeta primers and 13 Jbeta primers. Clones were sequenced by immunoSEQ multiplex PCR, and TCRdb holds only the in-frame ones, with some missing. The sample carries over 120,000 clones, roughly 70% recorded once.

The sequenced sample consisted of PBMCs. The rearrangement links TRBV2 to TRBJ2-7; a weak D match, TRBD1 (6 bases). The clonotype comes from a young man in good health and CMV-seronegative. This CDR3 is CASAGEGVISYEQYF. The CDR3 coding sequence is TGTGCCAGCGCAGGGGAAGGGGTGATCTCCTACGAGCAGTACTTC.